Below are 19 T cell receptor beta chains sequenced from a single sample in a study of PD-L1 blockade in urothelial cancer. Data came from immunoSEQ multiplex PCR; TCRdb stores just in-frame clones and leaves some out. The top ten hold approximately 9% of the sample, which has about 35,000 clones, around 33% seen once. Sequenced material: tumor tissue, taken before atezolizumab (anti-PD-L1) treatment. The origin of the receptors is a man aged 60-69 years with urothelial cancer.

This clone was seen a handful of times. The V gene is TRBV6-8, the J gene TRBJ1-5, with a tentative D call TRBD1 (5 bases). V was trimmed by 6 bases and J by 4 bases, leaving 16 bases between them. Germline-derived CDR1 and CDR2 are MNHGY and SAAAGT. This CDR3 spans 15 amino acids. CDR3 DNA: TGTGCCAGCAGACCTAGGGCTGGGACGAATCAGCCCCAGCATTTT. It encodes CASRPRAGTNQPQHF.

V gene TRBV6-8 combines with J gene TRBJ2-7; 13 bases match TRBD2. This CDR3 has 16 amino acids. V shed 5 bases, J shed 3 bases, and the junction held 7 bases outside the gene matches. Germline V gene sequence: CDR1 MNHGY, CDR2 SAAAGT. CDR3 loop: CASSNLGTSGDYEQYF. In DNA form, the CDR3 reads TGTGCCAGCAGTAACTTAGGGACTAGCGGGGACTACGAGCAGTACTTC.

This chain links TRBV25-1 with TRBJ2-7, with D possibly being TRBD1 or TRBD2 (5 bases each). This CDR3 comprises 14 residues. V was cut by 2 bases and J by 3 bases, with 11 bases left in between. Germline-derived CDR1 and CDR2 are MGHDK and SYGVNS. CDR3 sequence reads: CASSEGGRRYEQYF. The CDR3 region has the DNA TGTGCCAGCAGTGAAGGGGGTAGACGCTACGAGCAGTACTTC.

This chain uses TRBV19 with TRBJ2-5, with unresolved D. The germline gives CDR1 LNHDA, CDR2 SQIVND (reference sequence). The CDR3 totals 12 residues. V lost 4 bases and J 5 bases, leaving 8 bases between the germline ends. CDR3 sequence (DNA): TGTGCCAGTAGTAATGACGAGGAGACCCAGTACTTC. Its translation: CASSNDEETQYF.

The rearrangement links TRBV19 to TRBJ2-2; maybe TRBD2 (5 bases). Germline CDR1 and CDR2: LNHDA and SQIVND (reference sequence). The CDR3 sequence is 12 residues long. Trimming shortened V by 3 bases and J by 6 bases, and 5 bases separated the two germline ends. CDR3 amino acids: CASSMRAGELFF. The CDR3, as DNA: TGTGCCAGTAGTATGCGGGCCGGGGAGCTGTTTTTT.

As to this clone: Some base is unread or ambiguous, which is why its residue reads as X. The chain couples TRBV9 to TRBJ2-7; 7 bases match TRBD1. The V and J ends lost 0 bases and 7 bases, in that order; junction bases with no gene match: 7. CDR1 and CDR2 from the germline V gene are SGDLS and YYNGEE. The CDR3 is 14 residues long. In DNA form, the CDR3 reads TGTGCCAGCAGCGTAGACGGCAGGGGGKGGGAGCAGTACTTC. This gives the protein CASSVDGRGXEQYF.

V is TRBV6-8 and J is TRBJ2-7; D may be TRBD2 (7 bases). The CDR3 consists of 17 residues. The germline gives CDR1 MNHGY, CDR2 SAAAGT. V dropped 2 bases and J dropped 1 base, with 18 bases sitting between them. This CDR3 reads CASSYTAGGRGSYEQYF. The DNA for the CDR3 is TGTGCCAGCAGTTACACGGCCGGTGGGAGGGGGTCCTACGAGCAGTACTTC.

This clone was observed many times. The gene calls are TRBV11-3 and TRBJ2-1, with TRBD2 matching over 8 bases. Trimming removed 5 bases from V and 5 bases from J; junction bases left unmatched: 11. This CDR3 region has 16 residues. CDR1 and CDR2 from the germline V gene are SGHNT and YENEEA. CDR3 sequence reads: CASSDRTSRLHNEQFF. The CDR3 DNA is TGTGCCAGCAGCGATAGGACTAGCCGGTTACACAATGAGCAGTTCTTC.

The rearrangement joins TRBV19 to TRBJ1-2; D is unclear. The CDR3 extends over 11 amino acids. Germline V gives CDR1 LNHDA, CDR2 SQIVND (reference sequence). V lost 7 bases, J lost 8 bases, and 11 bases lay in between. CDR3 amino acids: CASTTGLGYTF. In DNA, the CDR3 is TGTGCCAGTACTACGGGGTTGGGCTACACCTTC.

This clone was seen a handful of times. The CDR3 reads CASSSLQGVNEQFF. CDR3 bases: TGTGCCAGCAGTTCCCTGCAGGGGGTCAATGAGCAGTTCTTC. The rearrangement joins TRBV6-8 to TRBJ2-1; 7 bases are shared with TRBD1. The CDR3 runs to 14 residues. Per germline, CDR1 MNHGY and CDR2 SAAAGT. The V segment lost 4 bases and the J segment 6 bases; nucleotides outside the gene matches: 6.

The chain carries TRBV6-1 and TRBJ1-2, with D perhaps TRBD1 (5 bases). Trimming left V 0 bases short and J 8 bases short, with 13 bases between. Germline CDR1 and CDR2: MNHNS and SASEGT. This CDR3 is built from 14 residues. CDR3 sequence (DNA): TGTGCCAGCAGTGAAGCTCCAGGGCTCGGAGGCTACACCTTC. Amino acids: CASSEAPGLGGYTF.

The V gene is TRBV5-1, the J gene TRBJ1-5; D is undetermined. The CDR3 is 15 amino acids. Trimming stripped 0 bases from V and 0 bases from J, with 7 bases between. Germline V lookup: CDR1 SGHRS, CDR2 YFSETQ. The CDR3 bases are TGCGCCAGCAGCTTGGCAGGAAATAGCAATCAGCCCCAGCATTTT. This encodes CASSLAGNSNQPQHF.

This rearrangement joins TRBV19 to TRBJ2-1; D is ambiguous. CDR3 length: 13 residues. V shed 3 bases and J shed 5 bases, with 8 bases lying between them. From germline, CDR1 is LNHDA and CDR2 SQIVND (reference sequence). CDR3 protein: CASSIELNNEQFF. DNA for the CDR3: TGTGCCAGTAGTATCGAATTAAACAATGAGCAGTTCTTC.

In its sample, this clone was seen many times. This sequence joins TRBV6-8 and TRBJ2-7; either TRBD1 or TRBD2 may supply D (5 bases each). The CDR3 has 13 amino acids. Germline V gene lookup returns CDR1 MNHGY and CDR2 SAAAGT. V was shortened by 5 bases and J by 9 bases, with 17 bases between the two germline ends. This chain's CDR3 is CASSPSGDTGQYF. CDR3 nucleotides: TGTGCCAGCAGTCCCAGCGGCGATACAGGGCAGTACTTC.

V gene TRBV19 combines with J gene TRBJ1-2; 8 bases agree with TRBD1. This CDR3 has 14 residues. Germline CDR1 and CDR2: LNHDA and SQIVND (reference sequence). V lost 8 bases, J lost 3 bases, and 8 bases stayed unmatched. The CDR3 spells CASGNRGEDYGYTF. The CDR3 DNA is TGTGCCAGTGGTAACAGGGGGGAAGACTATGGCTACACCTTC.

The sample holds many counts of this clone. V is TRBV6-1 and J is TRBJ1-2, with D possibly TRBD1 on 6 matching bases. Germline V gene data show CDR1 as MNHNS and CDR2 as SASEGT. Trimming removed 1 base from V and 6 bases from J, with 12 bases in between. The CDR3 contains 14 residues. CDR3 nucleotides: TGTGCCAGCAGTGAAGGTTCAGGGGTGAATGGCTACACCTTC. This translates into CASSEGSGVNGYTF.

The chain combines TRBV1 with TRBJ2-1; the DNA was not compared with TRBD2, the D call given in the table. TRBV1 is a pseudogene. The CDR3 spans 20 residues. Here the CDR3 DNA reads TGCGCCAGCAGCCAAGAGGGACTAGCGGGGGGCCGGATCCTGTACAATGAGCAGTTCTTC. Encoded protein: CASSQEGLAGGRILYNEQFF.

The rearrangement uses TRBV19 and TRBJ2-3; D not resolved. The CDR3 is made up of 18 amino acids. Germline V gene data show CDR1 as LNHDA and CDR2 as SQIVND (reference sequence). V dropped 8 bases and J dropped 2 bases, with 26 bases sitting between them. CDR3 sequence (DNA): TGTGCCAGTCAAAGTAGAAGGTCAGCACTCTCGCACACAGATACGCAGTATTTT. Translating gives CASQSRRSALSHTDTQYF.

CDR3 DNA sequence: TGTGCCAGTAGTATAGAGGATTTACGCTACACCTTC. It is translated as CASSIEDLRYTF. V usage is TRBV19 and J usage is TRBJ1-2, with D unclear. Germline CDR1 and CDR2: LNHDA and SQIVND (reference sequence). The CDR3 sequence is 12 residues long. Trimming pared 0 bases from V and 9 bases from J, leaving 8 bases between. Looking up the rest from reference TRBV19 and TRBJ1-2 gives the full variable domain: DGGITQSPKYLFRKEGQNVTLSCEQNLNHDAMYWYRQDPGQGLRLIYYSQIVNDFQKGDIAEGYSVSREKKESFPLTVTSAQKNPTAFYLCASSIEDLRYTFGSGTRLTVV.